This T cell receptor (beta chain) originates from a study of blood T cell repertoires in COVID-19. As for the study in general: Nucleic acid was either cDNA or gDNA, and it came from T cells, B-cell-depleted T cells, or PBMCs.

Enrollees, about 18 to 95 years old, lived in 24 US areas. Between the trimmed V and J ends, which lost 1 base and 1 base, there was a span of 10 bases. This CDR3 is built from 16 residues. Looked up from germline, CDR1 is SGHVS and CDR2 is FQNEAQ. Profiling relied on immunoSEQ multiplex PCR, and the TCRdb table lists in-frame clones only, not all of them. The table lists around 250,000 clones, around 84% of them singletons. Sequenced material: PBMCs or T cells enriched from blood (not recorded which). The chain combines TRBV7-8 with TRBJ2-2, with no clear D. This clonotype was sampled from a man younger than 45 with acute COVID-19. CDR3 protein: CASSLVLSLNTGELFF. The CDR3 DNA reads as TGTGCCAGCAGCTTAGTATTATCCCTGAACACCGGGGAGCTGTTTTTT.